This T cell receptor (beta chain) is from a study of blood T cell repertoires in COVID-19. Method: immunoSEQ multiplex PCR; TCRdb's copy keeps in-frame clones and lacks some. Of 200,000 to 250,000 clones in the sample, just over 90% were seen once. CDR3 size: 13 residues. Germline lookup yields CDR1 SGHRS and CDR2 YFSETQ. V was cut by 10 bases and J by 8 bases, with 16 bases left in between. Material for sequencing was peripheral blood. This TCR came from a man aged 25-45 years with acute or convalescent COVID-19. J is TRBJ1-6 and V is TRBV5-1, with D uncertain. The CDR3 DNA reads TGCGCCGGGCGCAGGACTTCGGATTCACCCCTCCACTTT. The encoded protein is CAGRRTSDSPLHF.